The sequence of this T cell receptor beta chain was determined in a study of identical twins. General observations from the study: Modelling approaches yielded underestimates of out-of-frame TCR alpha sharing between monozygotic twins.

Note on this clonotype: The target antigen is unknown.

Unique molecular identifiers were in the cDNA, with template-switch universal primer binding. MiXCR, applied by TCRdb to the 5' RACE reads, yields one record per CDR3 protein. Among about 240,000 distinct CDR3 sequences listed, about 11% were seen once. The V gene lost 6 bases and the J gene lost 1 base, with 12 bases spanning the gap. The CDR3 consists of 14 residues. Germline loops: CDR1 SNHLY, CDR2 FYNNEI. Sequencing input: memory T cells sorted from blood. The receptor was derived from a man between 45 and 60 years old in good health. The chain employs TRBV2 and TRBJ2-5; no reliable D call. For the CDR3, the DNA is TGTGCCAGCAGATTCCCGGGCATCCAAGAGACCCAGTACTTC. It is translated as CASRFPGIQETQYF.